Sequencing of this T cell receptor (beta chain) was carried out in a study of cytomegalovirus exposure and HLA in healthy donors. Across the study: From HLA-typed donors, an early data release held around 85 million unique TCRs. Study findings and constraints: Later, TCR association rates were found to vary by HLA locus, highest for DRB1 and lowest for HLA-C. Later work associated roughly 15,000 TCR beta sequences with HLA alleles at 0.05 false discovery rate.

PCR used 60 Vbeta primers and 13 Jbeta primers. TCRdb's table, derived via immunoSEQ multiplex PCR, lists solely in-frame clones and lacks some. The data hold just over 150,000 clones, with around 83% observed a single time. About this clone itself: The target antigen is unknown.

This TCR was sampled from a man aged 18-30 years in good health and CMV-seropositive. Sample: PBMCs.

Here the CDR3 DNA reads TGTGCCAGCTCACCGGCGGCCGGGGCTGGAAACACCATATATTTT. Encoded protein: CASSPAAGAGNTIYF. The V gene is TRBV18, the J gene TRBJ1-3; D is unresolved. The germline gives CDR1 KGHSH, CDR2 LQKENI. The CDR3 has 15 amino acids. Trimming left V 3 bases short and J 2 bases short, with 11 bases between.